The entry below gives a single T cell receptor beta chain sequence along with its context. The CDR3 loop spans 14 amino acids. V was clipped by 5 bases and J by 7 bases, with 17 bases between them. Germline V gives CDR1 LNHDA, CDR2 SQIVND (reference sequence). Tumor samples were obtained before definitive surgery or chemotherapy. Assay: immunoSEQ multiplex PCR; the TCRdb copy retains only in-frame clones and omits some. Of roughly 12,000 clones listed, roughly four fifths are singletons. The entry originates in a study of high-grade serous ovarian cancer treatment subgroups. Background on the study: Each sample yielded on average about 7,000 unique TCR beta rearrangements from more than 13,000 reads.

Sequenced sample: tumor tissue. This clonotype was obtained from a human donor with high-grade serous ovarian cancer. The J gene is TRBJ1-1, the V gene TRBV19; tentative D call: TRBD1 (6 bases). CDR3 region: CASSSGTYVGEAFF. The CDR3 DNA is TGTGCCAGTAGTTCCGGGACATACGTTGGTGAAGCTTTCTTT.